This T cell receptor beta chain was sequenced in a study of naive and memory T cell subsets. Note on this clonotype: Its antigen remains unknown.

Cells stained for CD3, CD4, CD8, CD45RA, CD27 and viability were sorted into four CD45RA/CD27 subsets. Study results and caveats: Expression changes during T cell differentiation may affect RNA-based TCR counts. Naive and memory subsets had different power law exponents for TCR abundance. Over 85% of naive TCR sequences appeared only once, unlike memory subsets.

CDR3 size: 15 residues. Germline assignment: CDR1 MGHDK and CDR2 SYGVNS. V lost 3 bases, J lost 5 bases, and 6 bases stayed unmatched. Two oligonucleotides, mixed equimolar, formed the beta constant-region primer covering TRBC1 and TRBC2. Ligated cDNA was amplified by four rounds of PCR with nested alpha and beta constant-region primers and SP2. TCRdb processed the UMI-ligation and nested PCR reads anew with MiXCR; each CDR3 protein has one entry. This sample has approximately 16,000 distinct CDR3 sequences, with around 9% found just once. The rearrangement joins TRBV25-1 to TRBJ2-5; 10 bases match TRBD2. The TCR originated in a human donor in good health. Material for sequencing was central memory CD8+ T cells from blood. The CDR3 sequence: CASSDQLAGWETQYF. CDR3 sequence (DNA): TGTGCCAGCAGTGATCAACTAGCGGGGTGGGAGACCCAGTACTTC. Looking up the rest from reference TRBV25-1 and TRBJ2-5 gives the full variable domain: EADIYQTPRYLVIGTGKKITLECSQTMGHDKMYWYQQDPGMELHLIHYSYGVNSTEKGDLSSESTVSRIRTEHFPLTLESARPSHTSQYLCASSDQLAGWETQYFGPGTRLLVL.